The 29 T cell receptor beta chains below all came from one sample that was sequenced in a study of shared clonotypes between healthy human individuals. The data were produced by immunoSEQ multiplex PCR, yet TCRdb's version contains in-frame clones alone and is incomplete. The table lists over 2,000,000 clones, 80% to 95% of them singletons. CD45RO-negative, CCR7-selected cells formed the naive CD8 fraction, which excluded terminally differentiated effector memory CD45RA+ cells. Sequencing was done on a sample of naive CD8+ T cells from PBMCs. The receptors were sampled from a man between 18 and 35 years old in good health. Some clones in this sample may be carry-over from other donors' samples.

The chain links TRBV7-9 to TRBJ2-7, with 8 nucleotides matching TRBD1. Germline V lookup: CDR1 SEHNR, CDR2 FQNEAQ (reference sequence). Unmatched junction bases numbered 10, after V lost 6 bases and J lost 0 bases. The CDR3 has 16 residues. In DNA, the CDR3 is TGTGCCAGCAGACCCGGACAGGGATACGACTCCTACGAGCAGTACTTC. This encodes CASRPGQGYDSYEQYF.

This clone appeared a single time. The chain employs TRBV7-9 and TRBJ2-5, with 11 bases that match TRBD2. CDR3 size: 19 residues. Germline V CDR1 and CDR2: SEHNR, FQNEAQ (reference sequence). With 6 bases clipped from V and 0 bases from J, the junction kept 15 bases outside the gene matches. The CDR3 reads CASSSTTSGTLSNQETQYF. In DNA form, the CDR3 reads TGTGCCAGCAGTTCGACGACTAGCGGGACCCTCTCAAACCAAGAGACCCAGTACTTC.

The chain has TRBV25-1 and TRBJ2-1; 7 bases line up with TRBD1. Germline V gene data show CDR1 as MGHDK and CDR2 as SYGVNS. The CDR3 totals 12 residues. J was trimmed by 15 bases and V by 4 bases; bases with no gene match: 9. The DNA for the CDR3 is TGTGCCAGCAGTGTACTAAGGGGGCTTCCGTTCTTC. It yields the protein CASSVLRGLPFF.

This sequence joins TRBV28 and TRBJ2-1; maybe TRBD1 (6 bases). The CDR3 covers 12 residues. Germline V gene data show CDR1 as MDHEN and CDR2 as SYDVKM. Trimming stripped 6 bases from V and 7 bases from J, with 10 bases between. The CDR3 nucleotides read TGTGCCAGCAGCCGGGACACAAATGAGCAGTTCTTC. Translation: CASSRDTNEQFF.

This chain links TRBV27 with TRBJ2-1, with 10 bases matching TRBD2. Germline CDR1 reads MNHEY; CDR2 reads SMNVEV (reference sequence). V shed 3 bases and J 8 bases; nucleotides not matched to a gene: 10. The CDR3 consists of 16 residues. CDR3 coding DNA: TGTGCCAGCAGTTTGCTGGGACTAGCGCAAGGGGATGAGCAGTTCTTC. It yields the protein CASSLLGLAQGDEQFF.

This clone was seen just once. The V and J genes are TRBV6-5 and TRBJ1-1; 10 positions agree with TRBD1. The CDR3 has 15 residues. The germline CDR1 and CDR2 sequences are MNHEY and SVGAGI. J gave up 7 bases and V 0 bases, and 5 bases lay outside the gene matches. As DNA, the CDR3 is TGTGCCAGCAGTTACTCGACAGGGGGCGAGTTTGAAGCTTTCTTT. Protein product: CASSYSTGGEFEAFF.

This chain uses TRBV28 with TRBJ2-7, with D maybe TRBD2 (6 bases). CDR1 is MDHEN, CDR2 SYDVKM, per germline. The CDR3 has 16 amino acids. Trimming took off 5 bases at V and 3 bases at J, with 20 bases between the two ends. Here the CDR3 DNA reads TGTGCCAGCAGTCTTCCCAAGGAATTAGCGGACTACGAGCAGTACTTC. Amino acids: CASSLPKELADYEQYF. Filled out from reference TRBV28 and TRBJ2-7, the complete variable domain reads DVKVTQSSRYLVKRTGEKVFLECVQDMDHENMFWYRQDPGLGLRLIYFSYDVKMKEKGDIPEGYSVSREKKERFSLILESASTNQTSMYLCASSLPKELADYEQYFGPGTRLTVT.

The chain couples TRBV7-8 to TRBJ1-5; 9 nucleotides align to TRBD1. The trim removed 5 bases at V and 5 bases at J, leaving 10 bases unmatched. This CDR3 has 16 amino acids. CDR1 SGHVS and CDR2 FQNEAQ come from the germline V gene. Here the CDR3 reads CASSTPDRGSDQPQHF. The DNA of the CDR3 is TGTGCCAGCAGCACCCCGGACAGGGGATCGGATCAGCCCCAGCATTTT.

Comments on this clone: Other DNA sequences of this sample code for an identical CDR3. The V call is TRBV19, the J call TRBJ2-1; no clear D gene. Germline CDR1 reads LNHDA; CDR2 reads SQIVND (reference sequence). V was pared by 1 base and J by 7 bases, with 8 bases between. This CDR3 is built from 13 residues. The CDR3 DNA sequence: TGTGCCAGTAGTATAGGTCGGGCTAATGAGCAGTTCTTC. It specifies CASSIGRANEQFF.

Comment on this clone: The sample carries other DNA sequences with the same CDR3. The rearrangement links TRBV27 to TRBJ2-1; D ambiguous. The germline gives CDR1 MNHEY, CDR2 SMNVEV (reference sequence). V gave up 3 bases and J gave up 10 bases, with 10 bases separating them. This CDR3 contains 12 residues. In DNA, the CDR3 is TGTGCCAGCAGTTTGATTGGGAACGAGCAGTTCTTC. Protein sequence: CASSLIGNEQFF.

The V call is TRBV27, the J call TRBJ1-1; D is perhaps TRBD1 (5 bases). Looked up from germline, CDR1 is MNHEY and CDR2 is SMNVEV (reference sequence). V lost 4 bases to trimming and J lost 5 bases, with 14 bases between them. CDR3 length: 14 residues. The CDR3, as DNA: TGTGCCAGCAGTTCGGGACGGGGTTGGACTGAAGCTTTCTTT. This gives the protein CASSSGRGWTEAFF.

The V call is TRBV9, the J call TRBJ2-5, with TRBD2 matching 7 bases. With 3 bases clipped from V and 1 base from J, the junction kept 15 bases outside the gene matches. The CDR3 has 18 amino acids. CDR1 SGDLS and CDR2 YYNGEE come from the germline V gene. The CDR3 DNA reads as TGTGCCAGCAGCGAAGGGGAGGGTTTAGCGGGCGTCCAAGAGACCCAGTACTTC. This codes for CASSEGEGLAGVQETQYF.

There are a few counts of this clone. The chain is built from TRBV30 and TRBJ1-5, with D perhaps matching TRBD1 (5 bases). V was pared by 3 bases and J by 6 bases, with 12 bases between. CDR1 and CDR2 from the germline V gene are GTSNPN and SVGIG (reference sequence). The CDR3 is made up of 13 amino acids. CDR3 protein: CAWSSQGGQPQHF. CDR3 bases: TGTGCCTGGAGCAGTCAGGGTGGTCAGCCCCAGCATTTT.

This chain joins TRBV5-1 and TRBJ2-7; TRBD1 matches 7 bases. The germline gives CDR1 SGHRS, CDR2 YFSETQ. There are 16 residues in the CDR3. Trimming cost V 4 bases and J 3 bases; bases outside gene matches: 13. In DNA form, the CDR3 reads TGCGCCAGCAGCCCGTTCCCCGGGACAGAGAACTACGAGCAGTACTTC. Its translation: CASSPFPGTENYEQYF. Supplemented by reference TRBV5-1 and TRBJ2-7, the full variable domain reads KAGVTQTPRYLIKTRGQQVTLSCSPISGHRSVSWYQQTPGQGLQFLFEYFSETQRNKGNFPGRFSGRQFSNSRSEMNVSTLELGDSALYLCASSPFPGTENYEQYFGPGTRLTVT.

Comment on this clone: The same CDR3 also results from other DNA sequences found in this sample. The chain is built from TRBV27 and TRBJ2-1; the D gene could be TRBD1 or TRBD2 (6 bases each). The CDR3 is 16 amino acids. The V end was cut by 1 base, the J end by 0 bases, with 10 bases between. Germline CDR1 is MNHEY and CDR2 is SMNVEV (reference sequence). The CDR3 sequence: CASSLLGGSSYNEQFF. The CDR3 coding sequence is TGTGCCAGCAGTTTATTAGGGGGGAGCTCCTACAATGAGCAGTTCTTC.

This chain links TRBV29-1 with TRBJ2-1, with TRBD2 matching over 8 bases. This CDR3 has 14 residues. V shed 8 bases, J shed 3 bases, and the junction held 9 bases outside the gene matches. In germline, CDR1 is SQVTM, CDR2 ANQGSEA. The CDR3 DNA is TGCAGCACTGCGGGCGGGAGGAGCTACAATGAGCAGTTCTTC. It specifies CSTAGGRSYNEQFF.

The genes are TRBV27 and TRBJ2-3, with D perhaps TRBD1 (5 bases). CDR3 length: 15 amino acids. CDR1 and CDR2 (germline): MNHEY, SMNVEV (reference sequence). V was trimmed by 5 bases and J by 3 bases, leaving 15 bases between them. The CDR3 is CASSQIITGTDTQYF. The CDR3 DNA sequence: TGTGCCAGCAGTCAGATAATTACAGGAACAGATACGCAGTATTTT.

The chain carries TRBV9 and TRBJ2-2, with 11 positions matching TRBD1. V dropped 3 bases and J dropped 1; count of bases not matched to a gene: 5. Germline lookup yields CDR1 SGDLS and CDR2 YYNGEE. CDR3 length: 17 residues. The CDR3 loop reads CASSEPGQGVNTGELFF. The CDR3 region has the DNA TGTGCCAGCAGCGAACCGGGACAGGGGGTGAACACCGGGGAGCTGTTTTTT.

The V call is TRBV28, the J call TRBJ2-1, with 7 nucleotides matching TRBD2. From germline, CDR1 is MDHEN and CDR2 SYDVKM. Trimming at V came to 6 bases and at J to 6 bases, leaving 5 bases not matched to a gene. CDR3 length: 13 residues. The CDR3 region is CASRGGGLNEQFF. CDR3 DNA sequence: TGTGCCAGCAGGGGGGGAGGGCTCAATGAGCAGTTCTTC.

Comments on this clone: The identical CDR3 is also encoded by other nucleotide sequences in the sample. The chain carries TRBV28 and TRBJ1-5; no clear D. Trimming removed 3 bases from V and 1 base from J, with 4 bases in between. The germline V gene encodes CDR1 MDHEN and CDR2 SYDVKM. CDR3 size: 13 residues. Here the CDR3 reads CASSFRSNQPQHF. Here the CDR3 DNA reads TGTGCCAGCAGTTTTAGGAGCAATCAGCCCCAGCATTTT.

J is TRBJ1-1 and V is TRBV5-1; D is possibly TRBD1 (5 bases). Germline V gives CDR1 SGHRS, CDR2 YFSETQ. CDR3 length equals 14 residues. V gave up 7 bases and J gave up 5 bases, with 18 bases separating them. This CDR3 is CASGLWGLRTEAFF. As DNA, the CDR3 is TGCGCCAGCGGCCTTTGGGGGTTAAGGACTGAAGCTTTCTTT.

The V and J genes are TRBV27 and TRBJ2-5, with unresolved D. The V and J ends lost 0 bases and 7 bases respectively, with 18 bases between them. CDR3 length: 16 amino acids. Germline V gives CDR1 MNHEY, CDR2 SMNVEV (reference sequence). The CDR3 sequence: CASSLSRGEVFRTQYF. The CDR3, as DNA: TGTGCCAGCAGTTTATCGAGAGGCGAGGTCTTTAGGACCCAGTACTTC.

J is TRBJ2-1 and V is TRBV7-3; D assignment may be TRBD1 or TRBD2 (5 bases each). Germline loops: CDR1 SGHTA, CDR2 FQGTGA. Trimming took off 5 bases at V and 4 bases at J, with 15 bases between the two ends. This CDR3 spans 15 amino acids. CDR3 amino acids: CASSPGWGTYNEQFF. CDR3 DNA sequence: TGTGCCAGCAGCCCCGGCTGGGGGACGTACAATGAGCAGTTCTTC.

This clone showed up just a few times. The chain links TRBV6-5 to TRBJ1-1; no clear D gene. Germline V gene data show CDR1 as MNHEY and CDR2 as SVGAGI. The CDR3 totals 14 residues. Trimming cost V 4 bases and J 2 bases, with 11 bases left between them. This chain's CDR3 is CASSLGTTNTEAFF. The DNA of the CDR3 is TGTGCCAGCAGTTTAGGAACAACTAACACTGAAGCTTTCTTT.

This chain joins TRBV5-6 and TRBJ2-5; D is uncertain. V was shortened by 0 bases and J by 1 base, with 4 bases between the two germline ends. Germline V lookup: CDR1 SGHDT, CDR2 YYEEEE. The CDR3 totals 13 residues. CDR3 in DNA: TGTGCCAGCAGCTTGGTTCCCCAAGAGACCCAGTACTTC. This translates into CASSLVPQETQYF.

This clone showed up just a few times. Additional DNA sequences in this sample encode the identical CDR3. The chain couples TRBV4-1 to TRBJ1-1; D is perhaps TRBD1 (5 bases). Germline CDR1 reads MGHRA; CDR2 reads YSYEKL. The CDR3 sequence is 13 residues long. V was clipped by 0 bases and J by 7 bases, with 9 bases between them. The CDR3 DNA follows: TGCGCCAGCAGCCAAGATAGGGGAATTGAAGCTTTCTTT. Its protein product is CASSQDRGIEAFF.

The CDR3 loop is CASSWRAGGTHEQYF. The CDR3 coding sequence is TGTGCCAGCAGCTGGAGGGCAGGGGGTACTCACGAGCAGTACTTC. The chain recombines TRBV7-8 with TRBJ2-7; weak D call: TRBD1 (7 bases). The CDR3 sequence is 15 residues long. V was clipped by 4 bases and J by 5 bases, with 18 bases between them. Germline V lookup: CDR1 SGHVS, CDR2 FQNEAQ.

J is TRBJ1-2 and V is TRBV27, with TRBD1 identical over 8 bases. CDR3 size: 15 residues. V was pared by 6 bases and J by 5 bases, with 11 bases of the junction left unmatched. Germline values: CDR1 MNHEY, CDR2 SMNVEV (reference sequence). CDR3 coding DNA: TGTGCCAGCAGACAGGACAGGGCTGGGACTTATGGCTACACCTTC. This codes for CASRQDRAGTYGYTF.

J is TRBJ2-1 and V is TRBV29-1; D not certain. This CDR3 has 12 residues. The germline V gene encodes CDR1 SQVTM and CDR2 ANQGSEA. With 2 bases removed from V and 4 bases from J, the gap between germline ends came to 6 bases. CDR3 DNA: TGCAGCGTTGAAATACAGTACAATGAGCAGTTCTTC. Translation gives CSVEIQYNEQFF.